This T cell receptor (beta chain) was observed in a study of shared clonotypes between healthy human individuals (dated by TCRdb to about 2020). Regarding the research as a whole: The cohort comprised two women and a few men aged 18 to 49 years. Each donor's leukapheresis produced roughly between about 0.85 and 10 billion PBMCs. Different laboratories and diverse techniques were used to prepare libraries and sequence TCR repertoires, to increase sequencing depth and limit assay-specific biases. To estimate repertoire size and how much clonotype sharing occurs between individuals, the study deeply sequenced the blood TCR repertoires of roughly 5 healthy adults. For each donor, three plates each were used for CD4 naive and CD4 memory, two plates were used for CD8 naive, and one plate was used for CD8 memory. On the study overall, not on this receptor specifically: Sampling was restricted to blood, and TCR repertoires in tissue are likely to differ from TCR repertoires in blood. Rarefaction of sorted-subset datasets indicated incomplete sequencing despite the large sequencing depth. Across a few donors, 5% to 6% of naive CD4, approximately 4% of naive CD8, roughly 2.2% of memory CD4, and approximately 0.4% of memory CD8 clonotypes were shared. Compared with non-shared clonotypes, the clonotypes found in all four sorted-subset donors had higher generation probabilities. Estimated clonotype richness was generally larger for naive than for memory subsets. The genetic and exposure-history diversity represented was limited by the small number of donors. Pairwise subsampling indicated that sequencing depth was expected to affect the degree of clonotype sharing among donors.

TCR CDR3 regions were amplified from genomic DNA by multiplex PCR using the deep immunoSEQ assay. Extracted genomic DNA from each cell subset was distributed evenly across all wells of several immunoSEQ 96-well plates, and each plate was treated as a replicate. For sorted subsets, roughly 200 ng of genomic DNA, equivalent to 25,000 to 35,000 T cell genomes, went into each replicate PCR. Purified libraries were measured with a Qubit 3.0 fluorometer, size-checked on a Bioanalyzer 2100, and measured again with the KAPA Library Quantification kit. Every immunoSEQ 96-well plate was sequenced on a separate single-read 150-cycle Illumina NextSeq 550 flow cell. Per the original workflow: Because the immunoSEQ output included only junctional sequences and no quality scores, the filtering could not be the same as the filtering used for full-length reads. Sequences were annotated with PyIR, a Python wrapper for IgBLAST v1.9, using IMGT germline references to assign V/J genes and CDR3. Any read was removed if the V/J assignment was weak (E-value above 1e-6), the CDR3 was missing, or the read contained stop codons, out-of-frame junctions, or ambiguous translated residues. A V3J clonotype was defined by an identical inferred V gene, J gene, and CDR3 amino acid sequence. To compute the percentage overlap between repertoires, the number of shared unique clonotypes was divided by the size of the smaller repertoire. Richness of each repertoire was evaluated using RTK rarefaction, the Chao1 estimator, and Recon v2.1 estimates of unobserved clonotypes. Generation probabilities were computed with OLGA for all TCRbeta clonotypes obtained by the gDNA method from several donors. Sourced from immuneACCESS, this table was stored by TCRdb with only in-frame sequences that have V and J called. A share of the clones is absent; for the studies checked, an unresolved V gene accounts for under half, and the remainder has no known explanation. Clone size and the V and J calls come from that table; the DNA yielded D and trimming. Here the sample has roughly 500,000 clones; 90% to 97% occur a single time. The ten largest clones capture about 0.067% of the sample.

Healthy HIV-negative adults with no recently reported acute infections or vaccinations were included as donors. Every donor was a Caucasian adult living in Nashville, Tennessee, USA. Magnetic negative selection was used to enrich CD4+ T cells, after which naive cells were positively selected on CD45RA and the negative fraction became the memory subset. Blood was obtained by leukapheresis, after which PBMCs were separated by Ficoll-Histopaque density gradient centrifugation and cryopreserved in liquid nitrogen vapor phase. Purity and quantity of every magnetically sorted T cell population were checked by analytical flow cytometry. Genomic DNA was isolated from every sorted fraction and measured by UV absorbance on a Nanodrop 2000c. Comments on this clone: The clone's antigen remains unknown. No base qualities exist here, and no much larger clone lies one base off it.

Germline trimming: 5 bases from V, 3 bases from J; junction bases outside gene matches: 7. The cysteine opens and the phenylalanine closes a CDR3 of 16 amino acids. The retained sequence is limited to the CDR3, 48 bases, with the frame set at the first base. CDR1 and CDR2, per the germline V gene, are MDHEN and SYDVKM. The sample comprised naive CD4+ T cells sorted from blood. In the paper's terms, the cell subset or site label means: CD45RA+ positively selected. In this chain, TRBV28 is recombined with TRBJ1-5; 10 bases in between match TRBD1. The receptor was derived from a woman younger than 45 in good health. The DNA reads as follows: TGTGCCAGCAGTACGACGGGACAGGGGCTCAATCAGCCCCAGCATTTT. This sequence encodes CASSTTGQGLNQPQHF.